The next 8 T cell receptor beta chains were all read from a single sample in a study of T cells in women clearing cervical HPV infection. Repertoires were generated with immunoSEQ multiplex PCR, while TCRdb's copy carries only in-frame clones and drops some. This sample's table has some 40,000 clones. The sequenced sample consisted of blood buffy coat. Every receptor here comes from a woman aged 18 to 75 with a cervical HPV16 infection that either progressed to CIN3+ or cleared (not recorded which).

As concerns this clone: The read falls 3 residues short of the CDR3 end, and the missing part is taken from the germline J gene. V usage is TRBV5-1 and J usage is TRBJ1-5; possible D gene TRBD1, 5 bases. The V gene lost 0 bases and the J gene lost 6 bases, with 7 bases spanning the gap. CDR3 length equals 13 residues. The germline V gene has CDR1 SGHRS and CDR2 YFSETQ. This CDR3 reads CASSLAGGQPQHF. The DNA read from the CDR3 is TGCGCCAGCAGCTTGGCCGGGGGTCAGCCC. Full variable domain (remainder filled in from reference TRBV5-1 and TRBJ1-5): KAGVTQTPRYLIKTRGQQVTLSCSPISGHRSVSWYQQTPGQGLQFLFEYFSETQRNKGNFPGRFSGRQFSNSRSEMNVSTLELGDSALYLCASSLAGGQPQHFGDGTRLSIL.

Comments on this clone: Read coverage stops 3 residues before the CDR3 terminus; the germline J gene supplies the remainder. The chain carries TRBV5-1 and TRBJ2-3; possible D gene TRBD2, 6 bases. Germline CDR1 is SGHRS and CDR2 is YFSETQ. Deletions cut 4 bases from V and 0 bases from J, with 15 bases between. The CDR3 spans 16 residues. The CDR3 here is CASSKGLTISTDTQYF. Incomplete CDR3 DNA: TGCGCCAGCAGCAAGGGACTGACGATCAGCACAGATACG.

About this clone: Sequencing ends 3 residues short of the CDR3 end; the germline J gene provides the rest. The rearrangement joins TRBV7-6 to TRBJ2-1, with TRBD2 matching over 16 bases. This CDR3 spans 17 amino acids. Germline CDR1 is SGHVS and CDR2 is FNYEAQ. The ends lost 2 bases at V and 9 bases at J; junction bases unmatched: 7. CDR3 DNA, as far as it was read: TGTGCCAGCAGCTTAATCGGGACTAGCGGGAGGGCCGCTGAG. Protein sequence: CASSLIGTSGRAAE. The complete CDR3 reads CASSLIGTSGRAAEQFF.

In regard to this clone: Read data end 3 residues before the CDR3 end; the end is taken from the germline J gene. This chain connects TRBV4-2 to TRBJ1-1; 8 bases agree with TRBD1. CDR1 is LGHNA, CDR2 YNFKEQ, per germline. The CDR3 spans 15 residues. V lost 3 bases to trimming and J lost 3 bases; unmatched junction nucleotides: 6. The CDR3 here is CASSQETGADTEAFF. The CDR3 DNA, read in part, is TGTGCCAGCAGCCAGGAGACAGGGGCGGACACTGAA.

Regarding this clone: The CDR3 end is not reached by the read, which stops 3 residues before it; the germline J gene fills it in. This sequence joins TRBV7-3 and TRBJ1-2; D is possibly TRBD1 (5 bases). The length of the CDR3 is 13 residues. The germline V and J ends were trimmed by 3 bases and 2 bases, with 7 bases remaining between them. Germline V lookup: CDR1 SGHTA, CDR2 FQGTGA. The chain's CDR3 is CASSFGGNYGYTF. CDR3 DNA (partial): TGTGCCAGCAGCTTTGGGGGGAACTATGGC.

Comments on this clone: The read ends 3 residues shy of where the CDR3 ends; the end is completed using the germline J gene. The genes are TRBV20-1 and TRBJ1-1, with a weak D call TRBD1 (6 bases). V was cut by 0 bases and J by 0 bases, with 8 bases left in between. The CDR3 is 14 amino acids. Germline V CDR1 and CDR2: DFQATT, SNEGSKA (reference sequence). The CDR3 loop is CSARDDRLNTEAFF. The DNA read from the CDR3 is TGCAGTGCTAGAGACGACAGGTTGAACACTGAA.

Comments on this clone: The CDR3 end is not reached by the read, which stops 3 residues before it; the germline J gene fills it in. This chain uses TRBV5-1 with TRBJ2-5; 11 bases agree with TRBD1. Per germline, CDR1 SGHRS and CDR2 YFSETQ. J gave up 3 bases and V 4 bases, and 8 bases lay outside the gene matches. The CDR3 consists of 16 residues. CDR3 DNA (partial): TGCGCCAGCAGCAAGTCGGGACAGGGGGTAAAAGAGACC. Its translation: CASSKSGQGVKET. The full-length CDR3 reads as CASSKSGQGVKETQYF.

As regards this clone: The missing CDR3 end, 3 residues past where the read stops, is filled in from the germline J gene. This chain joins TRBV7-8 and TRBJ1-2; the match to TRBD1 covers 7 bases. From germline, CDR1 is SGHVS and CDR2 FQNEAQ. V gave up 5 bases and J gave up 4 bases; unmatched junction bases: 4. This CDR3 contains 13 residues. The CDR3 loop is CASSPRQGYGYTF. The DNA read from the CDR3 is TGTGCCAGCAGCCCCCGACAGGGCTATGGC. Complete variable domain (other parts from reference TRBV7-8 and TRBJ1-2): GAGVSQSPRYKVAKRGQDVALRCDPISGHVSLFWYQQALGQGPEFLTYFQNEAQLDKSGLPSDRFFAERPEGSVSTLKIQRTQQEDSAVYLCASSPRQGYGYTFGSGTRLTVV.